This T cell receptor (beta chain) was profiled in a study of T cells in Graves' hyperthyroidism and ophthalmopathy. This clonotype showed up just a few times. Germline CDR1 MNHNS, CDR2 SASEGT. The CDR3 sequence is 13 residues long. The ends were cut back, 3 bases at V and 5 bases at J, with 11 bases in the middle. Amplification of TCR beta CDR3 regions used RNA as the template. A first-round RT-PCR of the TCR CDR3 used the HTBI primer set. TCRdb reanalysed the multiplex PCR reads using MiXCR and keeps one entry per CDR3 protein. The sample includes more than 450,000 distinct CDR3 sequences, nearly 20% of them seen just once.

The sample consisted of blood. This TCR was sampled from a middle-aged man with Graves' ophthalmopathy. The chain recombines TRBV6-1 with TRBJ2-7; no clear D. The CDR3 sequence is CASSEIRFHEQYF. CDR3 sequence (DNA): TGTGCCAGCAGTGAGATCAGGTTCCACGAGCAGTACTTC.